What follows describes a single T cell receptor (beta chain). Its antigen remains unidentified. The method was immunoSEQ multiplex PCR; TCRdb's version includes in-frame clones alone and lacks a portion of them. Of tens of thousands of clones in the sample, around 86% were seen once. This sample stems from a study of T cell responses to AZD1222 COVID-19 vaccine. Overall study results and limits: Repertoires were obtained only post-peak T cell response. Spike was spanned by vaccine-associated CD4 TCRs, which were dominant at 160-218 and 743-854. Reportedly, close to half of spike-specific TCRs are directed against unmutated variant regions.

V shed 3 bases, J shed 0 bases, and the junction held 4 bases outside the gene matches. The CDR3 length is 15 residues. The germline CDR1 and CDR2 sequences are MNHEY and SMNVEV (reference sequence). The sequence was obtained from an adult who received the AZD1222 COVID-19 vaccine. V usage is TRBV27 and J usage is TRBJ2-7, with TRBD1 identical over 8 bases. The sequences come from peripheral blood, collected 28 days after the second AZD1222 dose. DNA of the CDR3: TGTGCCAGCAGTTTTAGACAGGGGCCCTCCTACGAGCAGTACTTC. This sequence encodes CASSFRQGPSYEQYF.